This T cell receptor (beta chain) was documented in a study of human T cells and chemical hapten exposure. Looking at the study overall: Once 0.01% DPC had been applied to the upper back by patch test, readings were taken at 6 days.

Noted time point: pre-sensitization, week 0. Treatment of the sample: therapeutic diphenylcyclopropenone sensitization with weekly scalp DPC. Original analysis: TCR counts had a median of about 100,000 per sample and spanned about 23,224 to 750,000. Each CDR3 protein gets one entry after TCRdb re-called the RACE reads with MiXCR. TCRdb's processing, not the authors' own work, is the source of the V and J calls. The sample records approximately 400,000 distinct CDR3 sequences, about 5.1% being singletons. Broader study findings: Alopecia affected the donors, so their immune response may differ from healthy people's. After DPC sensitization, TCRs above 1 in 1000 frequency showed no change.

At least ten counts were recorded for this clonotype. Its target is not known. The input for sequencing was whole blood, taken in connection with sensitization to the hapten diphenylcyclopropenone (DPC). The receptor's source is a woman aged 45-59 years with alopecia areata. Some clones in this sample may be carry-over from other donors' samples.

The CDR3 loop reads CASSLGTGPSGEQYF. Written as DNA, the CDR3 is TGTGCCAGCAGTTTAGGGACAGGGCCCTCGGGGGAGCAGTACTTC. V gene TRBV12-3 or TRBV12-4 combines with J gene TRBJ2-7; 8 bases agree with TRBD1. Unmatched junction bases numbered 9, after V lost 1 base and J lost 7 bases. The CDR3 extends over 15 amino acids.